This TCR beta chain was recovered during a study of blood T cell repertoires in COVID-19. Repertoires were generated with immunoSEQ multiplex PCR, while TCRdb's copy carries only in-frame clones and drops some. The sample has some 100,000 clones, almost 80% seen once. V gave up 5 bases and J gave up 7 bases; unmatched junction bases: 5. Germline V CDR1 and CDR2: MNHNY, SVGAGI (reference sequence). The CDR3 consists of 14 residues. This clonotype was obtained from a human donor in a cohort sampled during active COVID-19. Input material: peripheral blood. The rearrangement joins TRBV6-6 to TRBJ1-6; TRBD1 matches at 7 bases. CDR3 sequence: CASSTGDGNSPLHF. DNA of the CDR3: TGTGCCAGCAGTACAGGGGATGGCAATTCACCCCTCCACTTT.